The source of this T cell receptor beta chain is a study of cytotoxic CD8 clonotypes in ibrutinib-treated CLL. TCRdb's copy holds only in-frame clones and misses some; the assay was immunoSEQ multiplex PCR. The sample shows more than 75,000 clones, approximately 80% of them seen only once. The V gene's germline CDR1 is SGHKS and CDR2 YYEKEE (reference sequence). Between the trimmed V and J ends, which lost 2 bases and 4 bases, there was a span of 9 bases. CDR3 size: 13 residues. The rearrangement joins TRBV5-5 to TRBJ1-1; D may be TRBD1 (5 bases). The sequence was collected from a human donor with chronic lymphocytic leukemia. The sequenced sample was PBMCs, obtained after 24 months of ibrutinib treatment. The CDR3 coding sequence is TGTGCCAGCAGCTTTCAGGGCGGCACTGAAGCTTTCTTT. Translating gives CASSFQGGTEAFF.